Listed here is a single T cell receptor (beta chain). This sample is drawn from a study of T cell responses to AZD1222 COVID-19 vaccine. Germline trimming cut 5 bases from V and 6 bases from J; bases unmatched to any gene: 3. Germline lookup yields CDR1 SEHNR and CDR2 FQNEAQ (reference sequence). This CDR3 comprises 13 residues. Using immunoSEQ multiplex PCR, the repertoire was profiled, and TCRdb retains in-frame clones only, with some absent. The table records about 150,000 clones, 80% to 90% of them present only once. The sequence was collected from an adult in good health. Sequences were derived from peripheral blood, sampled on day 0 of MenACWY control vaccination. The chain has TRBV7-9 and TRBJ1-5, with 8 bases identical to TRBD1. The CDR3 nucleotides are TGTGCCAGCAGCCCAGGGGGCAGTCAGCCCCAGCATTTT. Encoded protein: CASSPGGSQPQHF.